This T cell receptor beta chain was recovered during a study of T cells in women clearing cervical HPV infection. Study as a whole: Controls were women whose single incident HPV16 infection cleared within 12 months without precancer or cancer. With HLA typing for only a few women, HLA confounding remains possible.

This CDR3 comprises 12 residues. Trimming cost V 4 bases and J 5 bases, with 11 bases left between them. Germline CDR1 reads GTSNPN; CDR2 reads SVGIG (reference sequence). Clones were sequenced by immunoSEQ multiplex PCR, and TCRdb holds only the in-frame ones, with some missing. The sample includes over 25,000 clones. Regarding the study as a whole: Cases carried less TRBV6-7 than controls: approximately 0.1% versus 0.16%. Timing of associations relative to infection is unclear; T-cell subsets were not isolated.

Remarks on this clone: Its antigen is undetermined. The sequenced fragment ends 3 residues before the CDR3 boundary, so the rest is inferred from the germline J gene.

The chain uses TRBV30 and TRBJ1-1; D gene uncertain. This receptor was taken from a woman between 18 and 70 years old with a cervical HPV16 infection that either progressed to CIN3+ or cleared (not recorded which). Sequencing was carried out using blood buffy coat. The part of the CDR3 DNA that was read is TGTGCCTGGACGCCTCAGAGGACTGAA. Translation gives CAWTPQRTE. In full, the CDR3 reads CAWTPQRTEAFF. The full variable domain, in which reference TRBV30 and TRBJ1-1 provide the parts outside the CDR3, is SQTIHQWPATLVQPVGSPLSLECTVEGTSNPNLYWYRQAAGRGLQLLFYSVGIGQISSEVPQNLSASRPQDRQFILSSKKLLLSDSGFYLCAWTPQRTEAFFGQGTRLTVV.